This T cell receptor (beta chain) was observed in a study of long-term antiretroviral therapy in people with HIV. This CDR3 has 15 amino acids. Trimming pared 4 bases from V and 0 bases from J, leaving 10 bases between. CDR1 and CDR2 from the germline V gene are SGHNT and YENEEA. It was version v3.0 of the immunoSEQ assay that was run at survey level. Libraries were prepared by immunoSEQ multiplex PCR; TCRdb keeps only in-frame clonotypes and omits some of them. The profile covers approximately 11,000 clones, with about 86% appearing a single time and around 20% taken by the ten largest. Here the sequenced sample was unsorted PBMCs, taken 7.2 years after starting antiretroviral therapy. The sequence was obtained from a man aged 50 to 60 with HIV. J is TRBJ2-1 and V is TRBV11-3; D is unclear. The CDR3 sequence: CASSSSLSSYNEQFF. In DNA, the CDR3 is TGTGCCAGCAGCTCTTCCTTAAGCTCCTACAATGAGCAGTTCTTC.